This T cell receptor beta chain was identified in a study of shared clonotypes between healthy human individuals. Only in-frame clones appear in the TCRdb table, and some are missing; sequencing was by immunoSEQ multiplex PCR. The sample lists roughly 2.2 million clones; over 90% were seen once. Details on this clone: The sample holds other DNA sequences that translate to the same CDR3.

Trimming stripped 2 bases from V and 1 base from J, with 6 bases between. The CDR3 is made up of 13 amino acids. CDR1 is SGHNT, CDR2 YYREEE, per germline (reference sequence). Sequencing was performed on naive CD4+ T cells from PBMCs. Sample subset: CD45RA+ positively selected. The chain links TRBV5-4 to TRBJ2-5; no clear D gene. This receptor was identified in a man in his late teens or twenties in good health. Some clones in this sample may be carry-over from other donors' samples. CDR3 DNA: TGTGCCAGCAGCTTAGACCCCCAAGAGACCCAGTACTTC. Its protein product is CASSLDPQETQYF.